Below, one T cell receptor (beta chain) is given with its context. Its antigen is currently unknown. Researchers ran the PCR with 60 Vbeta and 13 Jbeta primers. The repertoire was sequenced with immunoSEQ multiplex PCR; TCRdb's copy has only in-frame clones and lacks some. The repertoire holds about 120,000 clones, with around 82% as singletons. The record originates from a study of cytomegalovirus exposure and HLA in healthy donors. Study conclusions and caveats: Later on, an analysis found that several of the most significant clusters appeared to be linked to common viral pathogens, which included parvovirus B19. Indistinguishability led to the exclusion of some V segments, TRBV6-2 and TRBV6-3 included.

Each donor was nominally healthy when sampled (though unrecorded immune exposures were likely). The V gene lost 4 bases and the J gene lost 2 bases, with 13 bases spanning the gap. This CDR3 region has 15 residues. Germline V gene lookup returns CDR1 SGHNT and CDR2 YYREEE (reference sequence). This TCR came from a young man in good health and CMV-seropositive. V gene TRBV5-4 combines with J gene TRBJ1-3; the D gene is possibly TRBD1 (5 bases). The sample comprised PBMCs. CDR3 in DNA: TGTGCCAGCAGCGAGGACCCAGGGACTGGAAACACCATATATTTT. Protein product: CASSEDPGTGNTIYF. The whole variable domain, remainder taken from reference TRBV5-4 and TRBJ1-3, is ETGVTQSPTHLIKTRGQQVTLRCSSQSGHNTVSWYQQALGQGPQFIFQYYREEENGRGNFPPRFSGLQFPNYSSELNVNALELDDSALYLCASSEDPGTGNTIYFGEGSWLTVV.